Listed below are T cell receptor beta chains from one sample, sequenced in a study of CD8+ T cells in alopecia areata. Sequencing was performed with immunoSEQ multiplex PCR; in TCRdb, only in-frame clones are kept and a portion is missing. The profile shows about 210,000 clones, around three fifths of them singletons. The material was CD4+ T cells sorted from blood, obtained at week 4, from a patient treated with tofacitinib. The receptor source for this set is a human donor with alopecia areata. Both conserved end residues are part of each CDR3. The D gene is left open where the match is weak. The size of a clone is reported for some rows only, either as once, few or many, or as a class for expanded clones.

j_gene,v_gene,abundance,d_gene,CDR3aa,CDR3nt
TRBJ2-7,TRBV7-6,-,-,CASSSNDEQYF,TGTGCCAGCAGCTCAAACGACGAGCAGTACTTC
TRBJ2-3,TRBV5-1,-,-,CASSPANGAQYF,TGCGCCAGCAGCCCTGCTAACGGGGCGCAGTATTTT
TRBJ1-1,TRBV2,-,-,CASSDQAAEAFF,TGTGCCAGCAGTGATCAGGCAGCTGAAGCTTTCTTT
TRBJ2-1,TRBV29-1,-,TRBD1,CSDRDRGRDEQFF,TGCAGCGACCGGGACAGGGGGCGCGATGAGCAGTTCTTC
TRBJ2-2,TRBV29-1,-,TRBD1,CSVQTGVGELFF,TGCAGCGTCCAGACAGGGGTCGGGGAGCTGTTTTTT
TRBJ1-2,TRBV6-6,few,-,CASSSGGGSANYGYTF,TGTGCCAGCAGTTCCGGAGGGGGGTCAGCTAACTATGGCTACACCTTC
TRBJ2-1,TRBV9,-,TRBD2,CASSVDLAGVNEQFF,TGTGCCAGCAGCGTAGACCTAGCGGGGGTCAATGAGCAGTTCTTC
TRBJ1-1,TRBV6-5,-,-,CASSFTTNTEAFF,TGTGCCAGCAGCTTCACAACGAACACTGAAGCTTTCTTT
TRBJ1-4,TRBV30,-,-,CACQGRREKLFF,TGTGCCTGTCAGGGGCGACGGGAAAAACTGTTTTTT
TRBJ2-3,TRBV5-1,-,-,CASSSEDPFTDTQYF,TGCGCCAGCAGCTCGGAGGACCCCTTCACAGATACGCAGTATTTT
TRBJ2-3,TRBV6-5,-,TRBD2,CASSYERGGDTQYF,TGTGCCAGCAGTTACGAGCGGGGGGGAGATACGCAGTATTTT
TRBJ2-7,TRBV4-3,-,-,CASSQDRVGSYEQYF,TGCGCCAGCAGCCAAGATAGAGTCGGTTCCTACGAGCAGTACTTC
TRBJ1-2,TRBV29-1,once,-,CSVRGARNYGYTF,TGCAGCGTTCGAGGGGCGAGGAACTATGGCTACACCTTC
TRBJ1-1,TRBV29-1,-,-,CSVRGRNTEAFF,TGCAGCGTGAGGGGTAGGAACACTGAAGCTTTCTTT
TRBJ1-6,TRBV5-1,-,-,CASSTGTDNSPLHF,TGCGCCAGCAGCACCGGGACGGACAATTCACCCCTCCACTTT
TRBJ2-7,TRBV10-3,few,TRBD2,CAISLAGAYEQYF,TGTGCCATCAGCCTAGCGGGGGCGTACGAGCAGTACTTC
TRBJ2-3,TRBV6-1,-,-,CASRVGGTDTQYF,TGTGCCAGCAGGGTAGGTGGCACAGATACGCAGTATTTT
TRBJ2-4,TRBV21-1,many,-,CASSKAPGDANIQYF,TGTGCCAGCAGCAAAGCGCCAGGGGATGCGAACATTCAGTACTTC
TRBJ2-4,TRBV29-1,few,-,CSLLVGDIQYF,TGCAGCCTTTTGGTTGGGGACATTCAGTACTTC
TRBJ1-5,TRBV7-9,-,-,CASSPGQRHQPQHF,TGTGCCAGCAGCCCAGGGCAGCGCCATCAGCCCCAGCATTTT
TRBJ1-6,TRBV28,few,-,CASNRGAHNSPLHF,TGTGCCAGCAACCGGGGCGCTCATAATTCACCCCTCCACTTT
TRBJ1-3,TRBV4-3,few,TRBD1,CASSLRTGNPSGNTIYF,TGCGCCAGCAGCCTAAGGACAGGGAATCCCTCTGGAAACACCATATATTTT
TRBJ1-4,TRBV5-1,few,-,CASSPQGTATNEKLFF,TGCGCCAGCAGCCCCCAGGGGACGGCAACTAATGAAAAACTGTTTTTT
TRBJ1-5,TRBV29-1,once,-,CSVLQPQHF,TGCAGCGTCCTCCAGCCCCAGCATTTT
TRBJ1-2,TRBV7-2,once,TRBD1,CASSLATGANYGYTF,TGTGCCAGCAGCTTAGCGACAGGGGCTAACTATGGCTACACCTTC
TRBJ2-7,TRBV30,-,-,CAWSVKGPPTYEQYF,TGTGCCTGGAGTGTAAAGGGTCCCCCGACTTACGAGCAGTACTTC
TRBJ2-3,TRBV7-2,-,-,CASSLDRGDTQYF,TGTGCCAGCAGCTTAGACCGGGGGGATACGCAGTATTTT
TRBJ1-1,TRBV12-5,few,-,CASGIGYEAFF,TGTGCTAGTGGTATAGGGTATGAAGCTTTCTTT
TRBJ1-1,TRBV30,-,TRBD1,CAWDRVGTEAFF,TGTGCCTGGGACAGGGTGGGCACTGAAGCTTTCTTT
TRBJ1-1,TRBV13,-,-,CASSFFGGVLGTEAFF,TGTGCCAGCAGCTTTTTCGGAGGCGTCCTGGGTACTGAAGCTTTCTTT
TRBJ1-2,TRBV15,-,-,CATSRDLGGSYTF,TGTGCCACCAGCAGAGATCTAGGAGGGTCATACACCTTC
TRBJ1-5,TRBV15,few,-,CATSRVWGEGNQPQHF,TGTGCCACCAGCAGAGTTTGGGGTGAAGGCAATCAGCCCCAGCATTTT
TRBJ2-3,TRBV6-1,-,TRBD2,CASTRTSGVTDTQYF,TGTGCCAGCACCCGGACTAGCGGGGTAACAGATACGCAGTATTTT